This T cell receptor (beta chain) was identified during a study of T cell changes during pregnancy in multiple sclerosis. Repertoires were generated with immunoSEQ multiplex PCR, while TCRdb's copy carries only in-frame clones and drops some. The table lists about 75,000 clones, around 90% of them singletons. The CDR3 consists of 15 residues. The V end lost 2 bases, the J end lost 8 bases, and 19 bases lay between the germline ends. Germline V gene sequence: CDR1 SGHDT, CDR2 YYEEEE. The receptor was derived from a female donor in good health, enrolled as a control in a pregnancy study. The sample consisted of peripheral blood, taken in the first trimester of pregnancy. The chain employs TRBV5-6 and TRBJ1-2; the D gene is possibly TRBD1 (6 bases). CDR3 amino acids: CASSFEENRVGGYTF. CDR3 bases: TGTGCCAGCAGCTTCGAGGAAAACAGGGTTGGAGGCTACACCTTC.